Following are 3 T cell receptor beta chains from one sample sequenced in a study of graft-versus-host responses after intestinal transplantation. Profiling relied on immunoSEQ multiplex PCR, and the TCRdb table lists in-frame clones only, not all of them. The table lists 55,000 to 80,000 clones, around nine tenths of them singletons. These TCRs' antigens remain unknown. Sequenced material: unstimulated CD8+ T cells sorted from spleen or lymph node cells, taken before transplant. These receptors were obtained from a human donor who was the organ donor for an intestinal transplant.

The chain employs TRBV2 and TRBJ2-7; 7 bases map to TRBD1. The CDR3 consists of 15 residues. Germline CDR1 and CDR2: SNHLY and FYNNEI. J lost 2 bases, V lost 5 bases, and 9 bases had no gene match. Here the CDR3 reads CASSLNRDSTYEQYF. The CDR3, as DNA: TGTGCCAGCAGTTTAAACCGGGACAGTACCTACGAGCAGTACTTC.

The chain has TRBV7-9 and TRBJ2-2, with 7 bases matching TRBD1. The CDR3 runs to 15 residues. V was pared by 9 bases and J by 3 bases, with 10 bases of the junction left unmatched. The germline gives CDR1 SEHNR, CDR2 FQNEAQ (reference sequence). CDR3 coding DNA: TGTGCCAGGTACAGGGGATACGTTGACACCGGGGAGCTGTTTTTT. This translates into CARYRGYVDTGELFF.

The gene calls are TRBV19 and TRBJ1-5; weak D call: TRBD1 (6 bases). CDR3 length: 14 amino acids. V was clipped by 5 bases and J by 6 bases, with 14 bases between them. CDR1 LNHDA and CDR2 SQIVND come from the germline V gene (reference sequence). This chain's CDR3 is CASSEAGEFQPQHF. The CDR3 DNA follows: TGTGCCAGTAGTGAGGCAGGGGAGTTTCAGCCCCAGCATTTT.